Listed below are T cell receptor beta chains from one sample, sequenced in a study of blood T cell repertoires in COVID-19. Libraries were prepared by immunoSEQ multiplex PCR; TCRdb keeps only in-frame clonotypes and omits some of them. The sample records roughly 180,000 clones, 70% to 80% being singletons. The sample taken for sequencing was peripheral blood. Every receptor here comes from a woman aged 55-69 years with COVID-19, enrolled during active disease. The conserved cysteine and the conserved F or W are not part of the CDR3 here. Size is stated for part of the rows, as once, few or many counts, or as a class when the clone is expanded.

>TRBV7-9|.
ASSLRGWDTGELF
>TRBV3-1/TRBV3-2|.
ASSQDFAGGPRSEQF
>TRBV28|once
ASRDNKAGGQWWTEAF
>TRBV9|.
ASSVTTGGGNTIY
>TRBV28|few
ASSPINDRGLGEAF
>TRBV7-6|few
ASSRIHRVGSSPLH
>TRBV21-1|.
ASSRGAGQGNQTGNTIY
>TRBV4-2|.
ASSQFSDRGDNEQF
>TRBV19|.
ASSTLGTISPGQF
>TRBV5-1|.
ASSDGVGYT
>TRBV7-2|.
ASSPRTGGLYQPQH
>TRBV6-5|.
ASSYSIGVEAF
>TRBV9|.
ASSGGSSGNTDTQY
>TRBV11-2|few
ASTSGRGYGYT
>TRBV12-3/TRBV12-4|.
ASSRVSDTEAF
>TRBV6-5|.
ASRGPGSYEQY
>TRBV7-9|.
ASSFRDRGLYNEQF
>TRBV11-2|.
ASSSDRGLYGYT
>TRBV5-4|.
ASSLDGTGGSGYT
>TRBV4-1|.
ASSPYSTSGRGTSPNEQF
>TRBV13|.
ASSLGGIPGEQY
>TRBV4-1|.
ASSRRESAASSTDTQY
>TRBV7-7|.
ASGKIAGGQETQY
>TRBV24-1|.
ATSDFAVLGANVLT
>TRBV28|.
ASSFSWRHGYT
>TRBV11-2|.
ASSLAGASNTEAF
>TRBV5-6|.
ASSLTHSNSPLH
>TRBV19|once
ASSTGFSYGYT
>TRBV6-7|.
ASSYSRTGRETQY
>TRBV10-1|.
ASSGGQTNTEAF
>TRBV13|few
ASSTDRGSLNTEAF
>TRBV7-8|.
ASTDLRISTDTQY
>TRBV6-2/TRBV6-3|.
ASSKPSGPTDTQY
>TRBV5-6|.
ASSWGRSQETQY
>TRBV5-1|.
ASSFFLGGQGMNEQF
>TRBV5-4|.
ASSIGQGKVYEQY
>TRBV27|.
ASSLRSGRAYEETQY
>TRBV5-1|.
ASSLGGGYTEAF
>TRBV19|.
ASTRSDRASEKLF
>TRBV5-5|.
ASSSLGDRINSPLH
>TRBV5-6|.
ASSHTRLAEYQETQY
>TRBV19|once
ASSYTRILSNQPQH
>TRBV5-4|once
ASSLDGGGTQTQY
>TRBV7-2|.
ASSSLHPETQY
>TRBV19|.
ASSIGHHQPQH